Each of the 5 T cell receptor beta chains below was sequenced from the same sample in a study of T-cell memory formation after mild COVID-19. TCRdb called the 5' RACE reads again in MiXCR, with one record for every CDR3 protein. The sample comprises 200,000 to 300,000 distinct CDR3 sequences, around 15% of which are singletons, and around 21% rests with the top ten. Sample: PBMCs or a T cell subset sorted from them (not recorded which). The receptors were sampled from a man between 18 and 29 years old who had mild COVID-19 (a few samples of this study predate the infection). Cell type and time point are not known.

CDR3 nucleotides: TGTGCCAGCAGCCGAGAAAGGGCGAGAGCCTACAATGAGCAGTTCTTC. This sequence encodes CASSRERARAYNEQFF. This chain connects TRBV7-6 to TRBJ2-1, with D hard to call. The germline gives CDR1 SGHVS, CDR2 FNYEAQ. This CDR3 is built from 16 residues. Between the trimmed V and J ends, which lost 5 bases and 2 bases, there was a span of 16 bases.

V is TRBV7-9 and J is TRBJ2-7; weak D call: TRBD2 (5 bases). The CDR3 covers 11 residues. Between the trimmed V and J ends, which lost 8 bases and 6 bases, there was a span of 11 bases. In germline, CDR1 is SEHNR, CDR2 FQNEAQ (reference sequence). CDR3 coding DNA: TGTGCCAGCGGAGGAACCCTCGAGCAGTACTTC. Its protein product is CASGGTLEQYF.

CDR3 DNA sequence: TGTGCCAGCGGTGAGTTCTACAATGAGCAGTTCTTC. Translation gives CASGEFYNEQFF. The V and J genes are TRBV6-6 and TRBJ2-1; D remains ambiguous. V was shortened by 8 bases and J by 3 bases, with 8 bases between the two germline ends. The CDR3 totals 12 residues. The germline V gene encodes CDR1 MNHNY and CDR2 SVGAGI (reference sequence).

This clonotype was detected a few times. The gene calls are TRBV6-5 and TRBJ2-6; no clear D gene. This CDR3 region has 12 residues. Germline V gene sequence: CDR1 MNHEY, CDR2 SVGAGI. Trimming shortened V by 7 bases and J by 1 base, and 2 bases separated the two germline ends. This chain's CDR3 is CASKSGANVLTF. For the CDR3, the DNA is TGTGCCAGCAAGTCTGGGGCCAACGTCCTGACTTTC.

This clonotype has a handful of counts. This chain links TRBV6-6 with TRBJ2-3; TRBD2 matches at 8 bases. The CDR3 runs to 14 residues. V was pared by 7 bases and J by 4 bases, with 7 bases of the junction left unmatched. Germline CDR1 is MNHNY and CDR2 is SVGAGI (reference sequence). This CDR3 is CASTPTGGADTQYF. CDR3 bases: TGTGCCAGCACTCCGACGGGGGGGGCAGATACGCAGTATTTT.